The text below deals with one T cell receptor (beta chain). Mismatch with germline at one junction end may stem from a read error. This entry comes from a study of patients and donors after allogeneic stem cell transplantation. Each CDR3 protein gets one entry after TCRdb re-called the RT-PCR reads with MiXCR. The sample has 1,000 to 1,500 distinct CDR3 sequences; about 5% are singletons. The TCR comes from a human donor who was either an allogeneic HSCT recipient or a stem cell or donor lymphocyte infusion donor (not recorded which). It is not recorded whose cells these are; they may come from a transplant donor. Sequenced sample: blood, either unsorted or a sorted T cell fraction (not recorded which).

CDR3 DNA: TGTGCCAGCAGCCAAGATCTAGGTAGCGGGACCCCCAATGGCTTC. Protein: CASSQDLGSGTPNGF. The chain employs TRBV4-2 and TRBJ2-7; 8 bases fit TRBD2. This CDR3 has 15 amino acids. Germline CDR1 reads LGHNA; CDR2 reads YNFKEQ.